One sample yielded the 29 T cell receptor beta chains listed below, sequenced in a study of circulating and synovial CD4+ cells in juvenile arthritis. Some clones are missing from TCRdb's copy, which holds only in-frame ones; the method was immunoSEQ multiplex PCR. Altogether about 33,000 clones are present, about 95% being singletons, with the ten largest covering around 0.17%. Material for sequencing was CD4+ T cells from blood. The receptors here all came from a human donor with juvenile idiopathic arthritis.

The CDR3, as DNA: TGCGCCAGCAGCTTGGTTGGACAGTCTGCCGGGTACTTC. Protein sequence: CASSLVGQSAGYF. The chain links TRBV5-1 to TRBJ2-5; a possible D gene is TRBD1 (6 bases). The CDR3 extends over 13 amino acids. V was cut by 0 bases and J by 13 bases, with 16 bases left in between. Germline loops: CDR1 SGHRS, CDR2 YFSETQ.

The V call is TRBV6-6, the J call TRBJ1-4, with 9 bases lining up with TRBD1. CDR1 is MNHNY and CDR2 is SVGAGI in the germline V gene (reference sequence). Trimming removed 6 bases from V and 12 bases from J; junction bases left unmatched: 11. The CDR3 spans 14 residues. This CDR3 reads CASSYPWDREELFF. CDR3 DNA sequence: TGTGCCAGCAGCTACCCTTGGGACAGGGAAGAACTGTTTTTT.

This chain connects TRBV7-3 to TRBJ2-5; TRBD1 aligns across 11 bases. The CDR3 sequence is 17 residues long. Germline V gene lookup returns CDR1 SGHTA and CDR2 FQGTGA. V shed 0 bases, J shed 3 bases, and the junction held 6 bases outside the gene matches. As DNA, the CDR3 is TGTGCCAGCAGCTTAACTAGCCCGGGACAGGGGGAAGAGACCCAGTACTTC. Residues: CASSLTSPGQGEETQYF.

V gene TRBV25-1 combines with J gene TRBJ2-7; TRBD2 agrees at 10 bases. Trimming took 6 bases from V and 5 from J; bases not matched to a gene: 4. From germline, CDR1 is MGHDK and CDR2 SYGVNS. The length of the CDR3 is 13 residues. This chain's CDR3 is CASSPSGSHEQYF. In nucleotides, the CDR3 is TGTGCCAGCAGCCCTAGCGGGAGCCACGAGCAGTACTTC.

The CDR3 DNA reads as TGTGCCAGCAGCCAAGAGAGGAGTGGAAACACCATATATTTT. Protein product: CASSQERSGNTIYF. The chain couples TRBV4-2 to TRBJ1-3; D remains unclear. With 0 bases removed from V and 3 bases from J, the gap between germline ends came to 6 bases. The CDR3 has 14 residues. Looked up from germline, CDR1 is LGHNA and CDR2 is YNFKEQ.

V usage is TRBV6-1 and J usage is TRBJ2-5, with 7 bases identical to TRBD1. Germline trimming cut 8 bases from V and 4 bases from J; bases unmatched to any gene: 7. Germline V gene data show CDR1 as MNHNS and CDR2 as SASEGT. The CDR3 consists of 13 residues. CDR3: CASHRTGTETQYF. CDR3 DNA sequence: TGTGCCAGCCATAGGACAGGAACAGAGACCCAGTACTTC.

CDR3 sequence (DNA): TGTGCCAGCAGCTTTACTAGCGGGGGTGAACAGTTCTTC. This gives the protein CASSFTSGGEQFF. The V and J genes are TRBV7-3 and TRBJ2-1; 11 bases are a match to TRBD2. Germline V gene data show CDR1 as SGHTA and CDR2 as FQGTGA. V was clipped by 3 bases and J by 13 bases; unmatched bases: 5. CDR3 size: 13 residues.

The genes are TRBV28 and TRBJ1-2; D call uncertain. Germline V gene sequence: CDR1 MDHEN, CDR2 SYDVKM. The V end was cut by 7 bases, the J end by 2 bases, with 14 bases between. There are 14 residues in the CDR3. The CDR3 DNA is TGTGCCAGCACGCCCGGGAGTACGAACTATGGCTACACCTTC. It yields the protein CASTPGSTNYGYTF.

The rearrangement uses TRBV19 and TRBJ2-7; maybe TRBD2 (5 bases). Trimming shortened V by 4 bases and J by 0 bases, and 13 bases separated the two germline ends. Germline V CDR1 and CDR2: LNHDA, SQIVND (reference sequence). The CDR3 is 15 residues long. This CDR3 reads CASSRSAEGSYEQYF. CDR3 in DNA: TGTGCCAGTAGTAGGTCAGCGGAAGGCTCCTACGAGCAGTACTTC.

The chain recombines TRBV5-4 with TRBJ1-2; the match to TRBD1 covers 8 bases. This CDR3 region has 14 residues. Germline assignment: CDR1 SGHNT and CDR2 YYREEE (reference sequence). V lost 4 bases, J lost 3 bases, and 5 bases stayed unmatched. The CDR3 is CASSTQTGDYGYTF. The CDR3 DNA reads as TGTGCCAGCAGCACCCAGACAGGGGACTATGGCTACACCTTC. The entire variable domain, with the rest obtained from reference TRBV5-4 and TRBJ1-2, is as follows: ETGVTQSPTHLIKTRGQQVTLRCSSQSGHNTVSWYQQALGQGPQFIFQYYREEENGRGNFPPRFSGLQFPNYSSELNVNALELDDSALYLCASSTQTGDYGYTFGSGTRLTVV.

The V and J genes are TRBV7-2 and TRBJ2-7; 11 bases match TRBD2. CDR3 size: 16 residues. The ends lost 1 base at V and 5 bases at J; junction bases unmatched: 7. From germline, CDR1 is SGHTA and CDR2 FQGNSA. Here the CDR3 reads CASSLDSGRVGNEQYF. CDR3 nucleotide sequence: TGTGCCAGCAGCTTAGATAGCGGGAGGGTTGGTAACGAGCAGTACTTC.

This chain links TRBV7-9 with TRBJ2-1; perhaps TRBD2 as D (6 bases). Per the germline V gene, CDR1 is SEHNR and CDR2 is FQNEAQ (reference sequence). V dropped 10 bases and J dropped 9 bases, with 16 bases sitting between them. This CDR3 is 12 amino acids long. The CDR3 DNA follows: TGTGCCACGGGACTTCAAGGCGGTGAGCAGTTCTTC. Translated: CATGLQGGEQFF.

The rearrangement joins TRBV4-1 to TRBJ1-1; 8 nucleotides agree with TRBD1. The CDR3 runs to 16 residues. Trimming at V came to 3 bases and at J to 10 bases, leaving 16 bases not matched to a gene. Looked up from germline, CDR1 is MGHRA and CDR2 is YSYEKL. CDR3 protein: CASSQVNIRDRIVAFF. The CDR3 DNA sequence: TGCGCCAGCAGCCAGGTAAACATCCGGGACAGGATTGTAGCTTTCTTT.

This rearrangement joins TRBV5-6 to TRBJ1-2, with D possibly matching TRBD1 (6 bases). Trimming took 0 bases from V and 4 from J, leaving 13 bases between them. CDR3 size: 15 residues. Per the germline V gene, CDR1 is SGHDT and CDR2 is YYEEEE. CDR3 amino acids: CASSLDGRGFYGYTF. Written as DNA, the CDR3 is TGTGCCAGCAGCTTGGATGGCAGGGGATTCTATGGCTACACCTTC.

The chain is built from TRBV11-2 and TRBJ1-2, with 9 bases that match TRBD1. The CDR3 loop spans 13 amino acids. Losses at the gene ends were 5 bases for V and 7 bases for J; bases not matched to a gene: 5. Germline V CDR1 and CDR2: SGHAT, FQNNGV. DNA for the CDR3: TGTGCCAGCAGCACTGGGACAGGGACTGGCTACACCTTC. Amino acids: CASSTGTGTGYTF.

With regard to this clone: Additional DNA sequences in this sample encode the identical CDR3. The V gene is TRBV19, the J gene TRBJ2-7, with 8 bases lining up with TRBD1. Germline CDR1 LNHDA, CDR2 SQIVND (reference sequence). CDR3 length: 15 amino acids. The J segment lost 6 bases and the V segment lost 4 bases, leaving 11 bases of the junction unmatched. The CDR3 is CASSKEFGDRREQYF. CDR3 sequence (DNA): TGTGCCAGTAGTAAGGAGTTTGGGGACAGGCGCGAGCAGTACTTC.

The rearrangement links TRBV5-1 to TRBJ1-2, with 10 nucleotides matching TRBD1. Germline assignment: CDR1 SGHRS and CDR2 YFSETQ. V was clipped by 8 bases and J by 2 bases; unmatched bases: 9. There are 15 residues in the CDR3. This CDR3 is CASWGGTGDNYGYTF. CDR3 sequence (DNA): TGCGCCAGTTGGGGCGGGACAGGGGACAACTATGGCTACACCTTC.

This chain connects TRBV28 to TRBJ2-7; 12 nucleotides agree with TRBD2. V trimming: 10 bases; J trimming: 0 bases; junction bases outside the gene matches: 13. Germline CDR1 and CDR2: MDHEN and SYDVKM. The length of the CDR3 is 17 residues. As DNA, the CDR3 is TGTGCCACCCACCCCACTAGCGGGAGGTCCCTCTCCTACGAGCAGTACTTC. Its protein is CATHPTSGRSLSYEQYF.

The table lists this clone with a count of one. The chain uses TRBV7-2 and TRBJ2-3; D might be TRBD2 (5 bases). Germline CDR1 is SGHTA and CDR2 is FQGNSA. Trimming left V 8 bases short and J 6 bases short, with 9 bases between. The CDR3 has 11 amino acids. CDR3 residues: CASGWRDTQYF. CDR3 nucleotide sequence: TGTGCCAGCGGTTGGAGGGATACGCAGTATTTT.

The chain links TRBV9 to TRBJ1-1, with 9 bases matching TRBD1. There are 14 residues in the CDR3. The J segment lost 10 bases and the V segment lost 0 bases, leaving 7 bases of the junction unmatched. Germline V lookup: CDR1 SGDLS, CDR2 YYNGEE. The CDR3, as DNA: TGTGCCAGCAGCGTAGCAGACAGGGGGTCAGGAGCTTTCTTT. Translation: CASSVADRGSGAFF.

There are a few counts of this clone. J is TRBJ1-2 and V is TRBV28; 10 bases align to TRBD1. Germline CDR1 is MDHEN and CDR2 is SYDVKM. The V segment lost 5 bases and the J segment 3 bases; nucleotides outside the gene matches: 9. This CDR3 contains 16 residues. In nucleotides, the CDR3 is TGTGCCAGCAGTACCCGTAAGACAGGGGGCGACTATGGCTACACCTTC. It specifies CASSTRKTGGDYGYTF.

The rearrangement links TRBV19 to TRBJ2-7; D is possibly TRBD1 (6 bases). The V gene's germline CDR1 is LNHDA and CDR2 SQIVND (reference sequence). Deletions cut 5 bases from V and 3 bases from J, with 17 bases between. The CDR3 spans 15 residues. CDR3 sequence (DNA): TGTGCCAGTAGTGGGGCCAGCCCCAGGGGCTACGAGCAGTACTTC. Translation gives CASSGASPRGYEQYF.

The CDR3 DNA reads as TGTGCCAGCGTTAGGAACACTGAAGCTTTCTTT. Translated, it gives CASVRNTEAFF. The chain recombines TRBV10-3 with TRBJ1-1; D gene uncertain. This CDR3 comprises 11 residues. V was trimmed by 10 bases and J by 1 base, leaving 7 bases between them. The germline V gene has CDR1 ENHRY and CDR2 SYGVKD.

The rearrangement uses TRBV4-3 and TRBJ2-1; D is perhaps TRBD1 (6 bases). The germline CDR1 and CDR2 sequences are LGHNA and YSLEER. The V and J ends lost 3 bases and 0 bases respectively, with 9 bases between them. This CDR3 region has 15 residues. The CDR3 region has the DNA TGCGCCAGCAGCCAGGGACACGGCTCCTACAATGAGCAGTTCTTC. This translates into CASSQGHGSYNEQFF.

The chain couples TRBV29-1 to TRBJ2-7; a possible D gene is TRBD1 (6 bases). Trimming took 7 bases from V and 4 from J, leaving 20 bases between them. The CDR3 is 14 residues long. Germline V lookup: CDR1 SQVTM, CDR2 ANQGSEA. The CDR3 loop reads CSAQSNPGAYEQYF. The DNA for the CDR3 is TGCAGCGCTCAATCGAACCCAGGGGCATACGAGCAGTACTTC.

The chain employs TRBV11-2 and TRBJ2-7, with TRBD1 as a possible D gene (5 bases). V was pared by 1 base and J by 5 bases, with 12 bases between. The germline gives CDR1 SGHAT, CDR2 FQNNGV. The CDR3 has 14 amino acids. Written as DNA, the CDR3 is TGTGCCAGCAGCTTAGGTCCAGGGATACACGAGCAGTACTTC. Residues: CASSLGPGIHEQYF.

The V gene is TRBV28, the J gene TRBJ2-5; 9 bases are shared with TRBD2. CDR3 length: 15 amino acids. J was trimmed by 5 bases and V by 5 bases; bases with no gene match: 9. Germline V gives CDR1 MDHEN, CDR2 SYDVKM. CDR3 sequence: CASSRLAGGPETQYF. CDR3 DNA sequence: TGTGCCAGCAGTCGCCTCGCGGGAGGGCCCGAGACCCAGTACTTC. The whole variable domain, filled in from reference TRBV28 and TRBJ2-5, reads DVKVTQSSRYLVKRTGEKVFLECVQDMDHENMFWYRQDPGLGLRLIYFSYDVKMKEKGDIPEGYSVSREKKERFSLILESASTNQTSMYLCASSRLAGGPETQYFGPGTRLLVL.

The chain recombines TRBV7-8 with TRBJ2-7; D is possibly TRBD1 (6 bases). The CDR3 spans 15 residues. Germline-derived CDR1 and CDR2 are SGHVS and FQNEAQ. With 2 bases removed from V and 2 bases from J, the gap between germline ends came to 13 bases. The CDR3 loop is CASSLPTRDTYEQYF. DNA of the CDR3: TGTGCCAGCAGCTTACCCACCCGGGACACCTACGAGCAGTACTTC.

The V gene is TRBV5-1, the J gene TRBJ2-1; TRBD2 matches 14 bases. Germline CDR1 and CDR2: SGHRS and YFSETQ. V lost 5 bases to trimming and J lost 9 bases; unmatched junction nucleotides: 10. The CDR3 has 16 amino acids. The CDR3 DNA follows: TGCGCCAGCAGACTAGAAGGGACTAGCGGGAGTAGTGAGCAGTTCTTC. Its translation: CASRLEGTSGSSEQFF.